The clone carrying this T cell receptor (beta chain) was found a few times. Its antigen remains unidentified. This entry belongs to a study of T cell repertoires in cytomegalovirus infection. For the study at large: Selection of CMV epitopes for the study included recently identified HLA-C-restricted and well-studied HLA-B-restricted ones. Shared public TCR beta signatures pointed to both CMV infection and a matching HLA type. Study results and limitations: Clonotype analysis showed dominance of the ex vivo response by HLA-C-restricted CMV-specific TCR beta clonotypes.

One entry per CDR3 protein results from TCRdb running MiXCR on the reads. The profile shows approximately 600,000 distinct CDR3 sequences, 40% of them singletons. The sequencing here drew on cultured PBMCs, taken from culture after CMV antigen stimulation. The clonotype was recovered from a human donor in good health (CMV status not recorded). Some clones in this sample may be carry-over from other donors' samples.

CDR3 DNA: TGTGCCAGCAGCTTAGTCTCAACGAAACCAGAGCAGTTCTTC. This translates into CASSLVSTKPEQFF. The rearrangement links TRBV7-2 to TRBJ2-1; the D is unclear. This CDR3 comprises 14 residues. Germline V gene lookup returns CDR1 SGHTA and CDR2 FQGNSA. Trimming left V 1 base short and J 10 bases short, with 14 bases between.